A single sample is the source of the 18 T cell receptor beta chains below, sequenced in a study of OX40 agonist ivuxolimab in advanced cancers. Method: immunoSEQ multiplex PCR; TCRdb's copy keeps in-frame clones and lacks some. The data hold 40,000 or so clones, with about 92% observed a single time. The sequences come from CD4+ or CD8+ T cells sorted from blood, collected in a trial of the OX40 agonist ivuxolimab. The receptor set was obtained from an adult with an advanced solid tumor such as melanoma, head and neck, liver or kidney cancer.

This chain joins TRBV9 and TRBJ2-5, with a possible D match to TRBD1 (6 bases). Germline loops: CDR1 SGDLS, CDR2 YYNGEE. The CDR3 covers 14 residues. V lost 1 base and J lost 5, with 12 bases in between. CDR3 residues: CASSVSGARETQYF. The CDR3 nucleotides are TGTGCCAGCAGCGTATCAGGGGCGCGGGAGACCCAGTACTTC.

The chain links TRBV9 to TRBJ2-1; 14 nucleotides agree with TRBD2. Trimming cost V 3 bases and J 9 bases; bases outside gene matches: 5. The CDR3 consists of 15 residues. Germline CDR1 is SGDLS and CDR2 is YYNGEE. The CDR3 DNA sequence: TGTGCCAGCAGCGCGACTAGCGGGAGGGCCGGTGAGCAGTTCTTC. It encodes CASSATSGRAGEQFF.

The rearrangement links TRBV5-1 to TRBJ1-4; the D gene is possibly TRBD1 (6 bases). The V and J ends lost 3 bases and 8 bases respectively, with 17 bases between them. Germline CDR1 and CDR2: SGHRS and YFSETQ. This CDR3 contains 15 residues. This CDR3 reads CASSSDSIVGEKLFF. Here the CDR3 DNA reads TGCGCCAGCAGCTCGGACAGTATCGTGGGGGAAAAACTGTTTTTT.

The rearrangement links TRBV5-8 to TRBJ1-2; the D gene is possibly TRBD1 (5 bases). This CDR3 is built from 15 residues. CDR1 is SGHTS, CDR2 YDEGEE, per germline. The V and J ends lost 5 bases and 2 bases respectively, with 16 bases between them. CDR3 DNA: TGTGCCAGCAGTCTATCCGGGACGGTAAACTATGGCTACACCTTC. Translating it yields CASSLSGTVNYGYTF.

The CDR3 DNA sequence: TGTGCCAGTGGGTGGTTACGGGGCACCGGGGAGCTGTTTTTT. Its protein is CASGWLRGTGELFF. The chain joins TRBV19 to TRBJ2-2; a possible D gene is TRBD2 (5 bases). This CDR3 contains 14 residues. V lost 8 bases to trimming and J lost 4 bases, with 14 bases between them. The germline CDR1 and CDR2 sequences are LNHDA and SQIVND (reference sequence).

J is TRBJ2-5 and V is TRBV2, with D possibly being TRBD1 (6 bases). This CDR3 contains 17 residues. The germline V gene has CDR1 SNHLY and CDR2 FYNNEI. The germline V and J ends were trimmed by 3 bases and 1 base, with 18 bases remaining between them. The CDR3 sequence: CASSEGTGLRLQETQYF. The CDR3 region has the DNA TGTGCCAGCAGTGAGGGCACAGGGTTGAGGCTCCAAGAGACCCAGTACTTC.

The J gene is TRBJ2-1, the V gene TRBV14; 7 bases fit TRBD1. Germline V gene data show CDR1 as SGHDN and CDR2 as FVKESK. This CDR3 region has 16 residues. After removal of 5 bases from V and 8 bases from J, the junction contained 15 bases not matched to a gene. The CDR3: CASSRPFEGATHEQFF. The CDR3 coding sequence is TGTGCCAGCAGCAGACCTTTCGAGGGGGCAACGCATGAGCAGTTCTTC.

The chain joins TRBV27 to TRBJ2-3; 9 bases map to TRBD1. Looked up from germline, CDR1 is MNHEY and CDR2 is SMNVEV (reference sequence). The CDR3 runs to 14 residues. The ends lost 6 bases at V and 7 bases at J; junction bases unmatched: 8. DNA of the CDR3: TGTGCCAGCAGACCGGGACAGGGCGCGTATACGCAGTATTTT. The encoded protein is CASRPGQGAYTQYF.

The chain joins TRBV18 to TRBJ1-3; D gene unclear. The CDR3 is 19 residues long. CDR1 KGHSH and CDR2 LQKENI come from the germline V gene. The V end lost 5 bases, the J end lost 0 bases, and 23 bases lay between the germline ends. The CDR3 reads CASSSSQKEHLRSGNTIYF. The CDR3 coding sequence is TGTGCCAGCTCATCCTCTCAGAAAGAACATCTCCGCTCTGGAAACACCATATATTTT.

The rearrangement joins TRBV11-2 to TRBJ1-2; D perhaps matches TRBD1 (6 bases). The V end lost 0 bases, the J end lost 2 bases, and 22 bases lay between the germline ends. Looked up from germline, CDR1 is SGHAT and CDR2 is FQNNGV. The CDR3 totals 19 residues. CDR3 residues: CASSLEWVDSAGVNYGYTF. DNA for the CDR3: TGTGCCAGCAGCTTAGAGTGGGTGGATTCGGCAGGGGTCAACTATGGCTACACCTTC.

The chain couples TRBV9 to TRBJ1-1, with TRBD1 matching 10 bases. Trimming at V came to 3 bases and at J to 3 bases, leaving 5 bases not matched to a gene. The CDR3 totals 15 residues. In germline, CDR1 is SGDLS, CDR2 YYNGEE. The CDR3 region is CASSADGTGDTEAFF. The DNA for the CDR3 is TGTGCCAGCAGCGCGGATGGGACAGGGGACACTGAAGCTTTCTTT.

J is TRBJ1-2 and V is TRBV25-1; D is perhaps TRBD1 (5 bases). V dropped 1 base and J dropped 8 bases, with 20 bases sitting between them. The CDR3 is made up of 16 amino acids. Per germline, CDR1 MGHDK and CDR2 SYGVNS. This CDR3 is CASSESYRGNRRGYTF. CDR3 sequence (DNA): TGTGCCAGCAGTGAATCTTATCGGGGCAACCGGAGGGGCTACACCTTC.

This CDR3 is CASGTGGETQYF. DNA of the CDR3: TGTGCCAGCGGAACAGGGGGAGAGACCCAGTACTTC. The genes are TRBV27 and TRBJ2-5; 8 bases map to TRBD1. The germline V gene has CDR1 MNHEY and CDR2 SMNVEV (reference sequence). Trimming cost V 8 bases and J 4 bases; bases outside gene matches: 3. This CDR3 is built from 12 residues.

This chain links TRBV5-1 with TRBJ2-7, with D tentatively TRBD2 (5 bases). V was trimmed by 1 base and J by 5 bases, leaving 13 bases between them. Germline CDR1 reads SGHRS; CDR2 reads YFSETQ. This CDR3 has 14 amino acids. The CDR3 sequence is CASSLYPGYNEQYF. The CDR3 nucleotides read TGCGCCAGCAGCTTGTACCCGGGGTACAACGAGCAGTACTTC.

The J gene is TRBJ2-3, the V gene TRBV13; the D is unclear. V was shortened by 5 bases and J by 2 bases, with 2 bases between the two germline ends. Germline V gene sequence: CDR1 PRHDT, CDR2 FYEKMQ (reference sequence). The CDR3 has 11 residues. The CDR3 protein is CASSNTDTQYF. The CDR3 nucleotides are TGTGCCAGCAGCAACACAGATACGCAGTATTTT.

V is TRBV7-9 and J is TRBJ2-3; 12 nucleotides line up with TRBD2. Germline V gene lookup returns CDR1 SEHNR and CDR2 FQNEAQ (reference sequence). The trim removed 5 bases at V and 9 bases at J, leaving 6 bases unmatched. The CDR3 has 14 residues. CDR3 sequence (DNA): TGTGCCAGCAGCCCGGGACTAGCGGGTGGAACGCAGTATTTT. Protein: CASSPGLAGGTQYF.

The J gene is TRBJ2-2, the V gene TRBV29-1; D is undetermined. The CDR3 has 11 residues. The germline V and J ends were trimmed by 7 bases and 5 bases, with 8 bases remaining between them. Germline V gives CDR1 SQVTM, CDR2 ANQGSEA. The CDR3 here is CSGLSTGELFF. The CDR3 DNA reads TGCAGCGGATTAAGTACCGGGGAGCTGTTTTTT.

The CDR3 protein is CASSLGGRGTDTQYF. In nucleotides, the CDR3 is TGTGCCAGCAGTTTGGGAGGGAGGGGGACAGATACGCAGTATTTT. The chain links TRBV27 to TRBJ2-3; the D gene is possibly TRBD2 (7 bases). The germline V gene has CDR1 MNHEY and CDR2 SMNVEV (reference sequence). The CDR3 consists of 15 residues. V lost 3 bases and J lost 3, with 13 bases in between.